The 23 T cell receptor beta chains presented below share a single source sample, sequenced in a study of CXCR3-negative and CXCR3-positive naive CD8 T cells. cDNA libraries for TRB were generated by 5' RACE incorporating UMI labels. TCRdb reprocessed the 5' RACE reads and keeps a single row for each CDR3 protein, giving no DNA. The listing contains some 130,000 distinct CDR3 sequences. The specimen was naive CXCR3- CD8+ T cells from blood. Subset indicated: CD45RO-CCR7+CD27+CD95- naive CD8+ T cells lacking CXCR3 (TNR3-). These receptors originate from a human donor in good health. Some clones in this sample may be carry-over from other donors' samples.

The CDR3 spells CASSVGTPHNEQFF. The chain recombines TRBV12-3 or TRBV12-4 with TRBJ2-1. CDR3 length equals 14 residues.

The chain combines TRBV5-1 with TRBJ2-1; there is no DNA to check the TCRdb D call of TRBD1. The CDR3 sequence is 15 residues long. Germline loops: CDR1 SGHRS, CDR2 YFSETQ. The chain's CDR3 is CASSTSGTLYNEQFF.

V usage is TRBV27 and J usage is TRBJ1-5; checking the TCRdb D call of TRBD1 is not possible without DNA. Germline V gene sequence: CDR1 MNHEY, CDR2 SMNVEV (reference sequence). The CDR3 is 14 residues long. CDR3: CASSFGRGNQPQHF.

The chain employs TRBV4-1 and TRBJ2-2. Germline lookup yields CDR1 MGHRA and CDR2 YSYEKL. This CDR3 spans 14 amino acids. CDR3 region: CASKATKNTGELFF.

The rearrangement uses TRBV12-3 or TRBV12-4 and TRBJ2-5; TCRdb's assignment of TRBD1 cannot be checked, as there is no DNA. The CDR3 is made up of 15 amino acids. The CDR3 region is CASTPDRGLKETQYF.

The chain uses TRBV7-6 and TRBJ1-1. The CDR3 loop spans 14 amino acids. From germline, CDR1 is SGHVS and CDR2 FNYEAQ. CDR3 region: CASSLVAGRTEAFF.

J is TRBJ2-3 and V is TRBV7-2; the TCRdb call, TRBD2, lacks DNA for checking. The CDR3 is 20 residues long. CDR1 SGHTA and CDR2 FQGNSA come from the germline V gene. The CDR3 region is CASSADPGLAGNFCTDTQYF.

This chain links TRBV9 with TRBJ2-3; absent DNA, TCRdb's TRBD2 call cannot be checked. CDR3 length equals 16 residues. CDR1 is SGDLS and CDR2 is YYNGEE in the germline V gene. The CDR3 loop reads CASSVMSSGYTDTQYF.

The chain carries TRBV7-9 and TRBJ1-1; TCRdb outputs TRBD1, but without DNA this stays unchecked. The V gene's germline CDR1 is SEHNR and CDR2 FQNEAQ (reference sequence). The CDR3 has 17 residues. This chain's CDR3 is CASSLVPGPLSGTEAFF.

V and J are TRBV29-1 and TRBJ2-7; TCRdb selects TRBD2, and the lack of DNA leaves this call unchecked. CDR3 length: 13 residues. Germline CDR1 is SQVTM and CDR2 is ANQGSEA. CDR3 residues: CSVVSSGDYEQYF.

The chain employs TRBV20-1 and TRBJ2-1; TCRdb returns TRBD2, unconfirmable since there is no DNA. CDR3 size: 15 residues. Germline CDR1 reads DFQATT; CDR2 reads SNEGSKA (reference sequence). CDR3 in amino acids: CSASPGLAGYNEQFF.

This rearrangement joins TRBV11-2 to TRBJ2-7. The CDR3 loop spans 17 amino acids. CDR1 is SGHAT and CDR2 is FQNNGV in the germline V gene. The CDR3 spells CASSLDLELQPSYEQYF.

The chain uses TRBV29-1 and TRBJ2-1; absent DNA, TCRdb's TRBD2 call cannot be checked. CDR3 length: 17 residues. Germline CDR1 SQVTM, CDR2 ANQGSEA. The CDR3 sequence: CSVYPGLAGGSYNEQFF.

The CDR3 sequence is CAISSDERGSYNEQFF. The chain recombines TRBV10-3 with TRBJ2-1; TCRdb reports TRBD2, a call that lacks DNA to check it against. The CDR3 covers 16 residues. Germline V lookup: CDR1 ENHRY, CDR2 SYGVKD.

The chain couples TRBV7-7 to TRBJ2-1; lacking DNA, the TRBD2 call made by TCRdb goes unchecked. The CDR3 runs 15 residues. Looked up from germline, CDR1 is SSHAT and CDR2 is FNYEAQ (reference sequence). The CDR3 reads CASSHLAGDSHEQFF.

The chain couples TRBV6-5 to TRBJ2-3; TCRdb outputs TRBD1, but without DNA this stays unchecked. The CDR3 is 14 amino acids. From germline, CDR1 is MNHEY and CDR2 SVGAGI. The CDR3 region is CASSYGTGVDTQYF.

The rearrangement uses TRBV7-9 and TRBJ1-6; without DNA, the TCRdb call of TRBD1 cannot be checked. This CDR3 is 13 amino acids long. Looked up from germline, CDR1 is SEHNR and CDR2 is FQNEAQ (reference sequence). This CDR3 reads CAIRTGGPSPLHF.

V and J are TRBV29-1 and TRBJ1-1; TCRdb reports TRBD1, a call that lacks DNA to check it against. Germline V gene data show CDR1 as SQVTM and CDR2 as ANQGSEA. The CDR3 sequence is 12 residues long. The CDR3 region is CSVEETGVEAFF.

The chain is built from TRBV27 and TRBJ2-1; with no DNA, the TCRdb D assignment of TRBD2 cannot be verified. The V gene's germline CDR1 is MNHEY and CDR2 SMNVEV (reference sequence). CDR3 size: 13 residues. Here the CDR3 reads CASNPGLANEQFF.

This chain uses TRBV6-5 with TRBJ2-1; no DNA is available, so the TRBD2 call from TCRdb remains unchecked. CDR3 length: 18 amino acids. Germline V CDR1 and CDR2: MNHEY, SVGAGI. CDR3 amino acids: CASSFSPRLAGAGNEQFF.

This chain connects TRBV7-8 to TRBJ1-4; TCRdb's assignment of TRBD1 cannot be checked, as there is no DNA. The CDR3 spans 16 residues. Germline CDR1 is SGHVS and CDR2 is FQNEAQ. CDR3 region: CASSLVFGTLNEKLFF. The variable domain in full, with the rest retrieved from reference TRBV7-8 and TRBJ1-4, is GAGVSQSPRYKVAKRGQDVALRCDPISGHVSLFWYQQALGQGPEFLTYFQNEAQLDKSGLPSDRFFAERPEGSVSTLKIQRTQQEDSAVYLCASSLVFGTLNEKLFFGSGTQLSVL.

The chain is built from TRBV11-3 and TRBJ2-5; the TCRdb D gene call, TRBD2, has no DNA to confirm it. Germline V gene lookup returns CDR1 SGHNT and CDR2 YENEEA. The CDR3 loop spans 16 amino acids. CDR3: CASRYTSGRASETQYF.

This rearrangement joins TRBV7-2 to TRBJ2-7; the D call from TCRdb, TRBD1, cannot be confirmed without DNA. This CDR3 spans 14 amino acids. The germline V gene has CDR1 SGHTA and CDR2 FQGNSA. CDR3: CASSLEGQGNEQYF.